Presented here are 7 T cell receptor beta chains from one specimen sequenced in a study of blood T cells in healthy people across ages. A second PCR, run for about 7 to 11 cycles, used a sample-barcoded 5' primer plus a J-beta primer mix. TCRdb fed the 5' RACE reads into MiXCR, producing one record per CDR3 protein. The profile shows approximately 1.5 million distinct CDR3 sequences, roughly 32% of them singletons. The specimen sequenced was blood. These receptors all stem from a woman in her twenties or thirties in good health.

The chain combines TRBV27 with TRBJ2-4; 7 nucleotides match TRBD1. The trim removed 6 bases at V and 0 bases at J, leaving 8 bases unmatched. The CDR3 spans 16 residues. Germline V gene sequence: CDR1 MNHEY, CDR2 SMNVEV (reference sequence). The CDR3 spells CASSPRGTLAKNIQYF. The CDR3 DNA reads TGTGCCAGCAGCCCCAGGGGGACCTTAGCCAAAAACATTCAGTACTTC.

The chain combines TRBV15 with TRBJ2-7, with 13 bases aligning to TRBD2. V lost 0 bases to trimming and J lost 2 bases; unmatched junction nucleotides: 16. The CDR3 extends over 21 amino acids. Germline V gene data show CDR1 as LNHNV and CDR2 as YYDKDF (reference sequence). Here the CDR3 DNA reads TGTGCCACCAGCAGAGATAAGGCGTGGTCACTAGCGGGAGGGTTGCCCTACGAGCAGTACTTC. Residues: CATSRDKAWSLAGGLPYEQYF.

This clonotype was detected a few times. V usage is TRBV12-5 and J usage is TRBJ2-1, with 7 bases fitting TRBD1. CDR3 length equals 14 residues. Germline CDR1 LGHNT, CDR2 FRNRAP. V was pared by 5 bases and J by 0 bases, with 1 base of the junction left unmatched. CDR3: CASGRGPSYNEQFF. The CDR3, as DNA: TGTGCTAGTGGTAGGGGGCCCTCCTACAATGAGCAGTTCTTC.

This chain connects TRBV20-1 to TRBJ2-3, with 7 nucleotides matching TRBD2. The germline CDR1 and CDR2 sequences are DFQATT and SNEGSKA (reference sequence). V shed 6 bases and J 4 bases; nucleotides not matched to a gene: 19. CDR3 length: 17 residues. The CDR3 nucleotides read TGCAGTGCCCCGGGGGTGGGAGTAGCGGGCCTCGCAGATACGCAGTATTTT. Its translation is CSAPGVGVAGLADTQYF.

This clonotype has a single count. The chain recombines TRBV12-3 or TRBV12-4 with TRBJ2-1, with TRBD2 matching over 8 bases. The CDR3 length is 16 residues. J gave up 5 bases and V 4 bases, and 10 bases lay outside the gene matches. The chain's CDR3 is CASSSLAGRDNNEQFF. The DNA of the CDR3 is TGTGCCAGCAGTTCCCTAGCCGGGAGGGACAACAATGAGCAGTTCTTC.

The V and J genes are TRBV11-2 and TRBJ2-7; possible D gene TRBD1, 5 bases. There are 17 residues in the CDR3. CDR1 SGHAT and CDR2 FQNNGV come from the germline V gene. Trimming cost V 1 base and J 1 base, with 17 bases left between them. The CDR3 loop is CASSLVASGAPSYEQYF. CDR3 sequence (DNA): TGTGCCAGCAGCTTAGTCGCCTCTGGGGCTCCATCCTACGAGCAGTACTTC.

The CDR3 here is CSAVRDRGIQETQYF. CDR3 bases: TGCAGTGCTGTCCGGGACAGGGGGATTCAAGAGACCCAGTACTTC. This chain uses TRBV20-1 with TRBJ2-5, with 11 positions matching TRBD1. The CDR3 contains 15 residues. The V gene's germline CDR1 is DFQATT and CDR2 SNEGSKA (reference sequence). J gave up 2 bases and V 5 bases, and 7 bases lay outside the gene matches.